These 27 T cell receptor beta chains were sequenced from one sample in a study of regulatory T cells in long-lasting Graves disease. Construction of TCR beta libraries relied on iRepertoire HTBI primers and on Arm-PCR targeting CDR3 regions. TCRdb re-derived calls from the multiplex PCR reads in MiXCR, one entry per CDR3 protein. Of 200,000 to 250,000 distinct CDR3 sequences detected, 15% to 20% appear once; the ten largest clones hold about 12%. Described time point: newly diagnosed GD, antithyroid drugs for less than 3 months. PBMC-extracted RNA yielded the TCR library. These data were also reused for a study on T cells in Graves' hyperthyroidism and ophthalmopathy.

The sequenced sample was peripheral blood mononuclear cells (PBMCs), obtained at new diagnosis, from a patient treated with antithyroid drugs. The receptors here all came from a woman in her thirties with Graves disease.

This clonotype was detected ten times or more. The rearrangement uses TRBV6-4 and TRBJ2-7, with TRBD2 identical over 7 bases. The CDR3 spans 15 residues. J lost 5 bases, V lost 7 bases, and 14 bases had no gene match. Germline CDR1 MRHNA, CDR2 SNTAGT. Written as DNA, the CDR3 is TGTGCCAGCAAGTCTGGGCGGGGGTGTTTCAACGAGCAGTACTTC. This gives the protein CASKSGRGCFNEQYF.

With respect to this clonotype: The CDR3 ends on some other residue instead of the conserved phenylalanine or tryptophan, so this is likely a read error. CDR3 in amino acids: CTSRTEGALHEQFL. The CDR3 bases are TGCACCAGCAGGACCGAGGGGGCCCTCCATGAGCAGTTCCTC. The genes are TRBV5-1 and TRBJ2-1, with 7 bases lining up with TRBD1. CDR1 is SGHRS and CDR2 is YFSETQ in the germline V gene. This CDR3 contains 14 residues.

This clonotype was seen repeatedly, ten times or more. For the CDR3, the DNA is TGTGCCAGTAGTATCGTGGGACTAGCGGGAGTCGAGCAGTACTTC. It yields the protein CASSIVGLAGVEQYF. The chain couples TRBV19 to TRBJ2-7, with TRBD2 matching over 14 bases. The J segment lost 6 bases and the V segment lost 3 bases, leaving 4 bases of the junction unmatched. The CDR3 consists of 15 residues. CDR1 and CDR2 (germline): LNHDA, SQIVND (reference sequence).

This clonotype was observed many times. The genes are TRBV11-3 and TRBJ2-1; no reliable D call. The germline V gene encodes CDR1 SGHNT and CDR2 YENEEA. The CDR3 runs to 12 residues. Trimming took 5 bases from V and 5 from J, leaving 7 bases between them. CDR3 in amino acids: CASSQYNNEQFF. DNA for the CDR3: TGTGCCAGCAGCCAATACAACAATGAGCAGTTCTTC.

This clonotype appeared many times. The rearrangement joins TRBV11-3 to TRBJ1-6; D uncertain. The V end was cut by 0 bases, the J end by 9 bases, with 6 bases between. The CDR3 runs 13 residues. Germline assignment: CDR1 SGHNT and CDR2 YENEEA. The CDR3 spells CASSLDPGSPLHF. The CDR3 bases are TGTGCCAGCAGCTTAGATCCAGGTTCACCCCTCCACTTT.

About this clonotype itself: A much bigger clone sits one base away, suggesting this may be a read error. This chain links TRBV20-1 with TRBJ2-7; no firm D call. The V gene's germline CDR1 is DFQATT and CDR2 SNEGSKA (reference sequence). CDR3 length equals 14 residues. The CDR3 spells CGARVFGPTYEQYF. CDR3 nucleotide sequence: TGCGGTGCTAGAGTTTTCGGTCCTACCTACGAGCAGTACTTC.

About this clonotype itself: It differs at one base from a far larger clone, so likely a read error. The rearrangement links TRBV11-2 to TRBJ1-5, with 9 bases that match TRBD1. This CDR3 comprises 20 residues. Germline V gives CDR1 SGHAT, CDR2 FQNNGV. The junction had 19 bases not matched to a gene; V was cut back by 1 base and J by 6 bases. The CDR3 here is CASSLGHTAPATGGVQPQHF. In DNA form, the CDR3 reads TGTGCCAGCAGCTTAGGCCATACCGCCCCCGCGACAGGGGGGGTTCAGCCCCAGCATTTT.

Points on this clonotype: Since a much larger clone is just one base distant, this may be a read error. This sequence joins TRBV3-1 and TRBJ2-5, with D perhaps matching TRBD2 (5 bases). The germline gives CDR1 LGHDT, CDR2 YNNKEL (reference sequence). The CDR3 loop spans 13 amino acids. The V end was cut by 11 bases, the J end by 4 bases, with 17 bases between. The CDR3 coding sequence is TGTGCCCCGAGAGCGGCTTTGGGAGAGACCCAGTACTTC. Amino acids: CAPRAALGETQYF.

On this clonotype: A far larger clone lies a single base away; this is likely a read error. The gene calls are TRBV12-3 or TRBV12-4 and TRBJ1-4, with TRBD1 matching 10 bases. The CDR3 is made up of 16 amino acids. The chain's CDR3 is CASSGDRGRPNENLFF. DNA for the CDR3: TGTGCCAGCAGTGGGGACAGGGGCCGTCCTAATGAAAATCTGTTTTTT.

This clonotype was picked up many times. The rearrangement links TRBV11-2 to TRBJ2-1; 7 bases map to TRBD2. Per germline, CDR1 SGHAT and CDR2 FQNNGV. J lost 5 bases, V lost 5 bases, and 9 bases had no gene match. The CDR3 has 15 residues. Written as DNA, the CDR3 is TGTGCCAGCAGCCTCATGGGGGACTACGACAATGAGCAGTTCTTC. Translated, it gives CASSLMGDYDNEQFF.

This clonotype was counted ten times or more. This chain joins TRBV7-9 and TRBJ2-3; D may match TRBD1 or TRBD2 (6 bases each). The germline CDR1 and CDR2 sequences are SEHNR and FQNEAQ (reference sequence). V was shortened by 7 bases and J by 4 bases, with 24 bases between the two germline ends. The CDR3 extends over 17 amino acids. CDR3 DNA: TGTGCCAGCATAGGGGGGTCTTGGTCACACACGTCAGATACGCAGTATTTT. Translation: CASIGGSWSHTSDTQYF. Full variable domain (missing parts from reference TRBV7-9 and TRBJ2-3): DTGVSQNPRHKITKRGQNVTFRCDPISEHNRLYWYRQTLGQGPEFLTYFQNEAQLEKSRLLSDRFSAERPKGSFSTLEIQRTEQGDSAMYLCASIGGSWSHTSDTQYFGPGTRLTVL.

At least ten counts were recorded for this clonotype. The genes are TRBV6-1 and TRBJ1-1; 7 bases are a match to TRBD1. V trimming: 6 bases; J trimming: 1 base; junction bases outside the gene matches: 2. The germline CDR1 and CDR2 sequences are MNHNS and SASEGT. This CDR3 region has 13 residues. In DNA, the CDR3 is TGTGCCAGCAGGCGGACAGGGAACACTGAAGCTTTCTTT. It is translated as CASRRTGNTEAFF.

This clonotype was seen ten or more times. This chain joins TRBV7-8 and TRBJ1-2; D gene unclear. The V and J ends lost 2 bases and 6 bases respectively, with 22 bases between them. Germline loops: CDR1 SGHVS, CDR2 FQNEAQ. This CDR3 region has 17 residues. The CDR3 coding sequence is TGTGCCAGCAGCTTACTATCAGGAGGTGTTTTTCTCGATGGCTACACCTTC. Encoded protein: CASSLLSGGVFLDGYTF.

The table lists this clonotype with many counts. The chain joins TRBV7-9 to TRBJ1-1; unclear D gene. CDR1 is SEHNR, CDR2 FQNEAQ, per germline (reference sequence). Trimming shortened V by 2 bases and J by 6 bases, and 10 bases separated the two germline ends. The CDR3 sequence is 13 residues long. The CDR3 is CASSLLGPAEAFF. In nucleotides, the CDR3 is TGTGCCAGCAGCTTATTAGGGCCAGCTGAAGCTTTCTTT.

There are many counts of this clonotype. CDR3 in DNA: TGTGCCAGCAGTGTGGCCAGCGGGAGGGGTTACGAGCAGTACTTC. Its protein is CASSVASGRGYEQYF. The chain recombines TRBV2 with TRBJ2-7, with 10 bases matching TRBD2. V gave up 4 bases and J gave up 4 bases; unmatched junction bases: 7. Germline CDR1 SNHLY, CDR2 FYNNEI. The CDR3 is 15 amino acids.

This clonotype was picked up a small number of times. This sequence joins TRBV6-2 or TRBV6-3 and TRBJ1-5; D remains ambiguous. CDR3 size: 14 residues. The V end lost 7 bases, the J end lost 2 bases, and 12 bases lay between the germline ends. Germline CDR1 MNHEY, CDR2 SVGEGT. The DNA of the CDR3 is TGTGCCAGCACTGGAGGGCCTGGCAATCAGCCCCAGCATTTT. It yields the protein CASTGGPGNQPQHF.

This clonotype was counted ten times or more. The chain recombines TRBV11-2 with TRBJ2-3; D may match TRBD1 or TRBD2 (5 bases each). The CDR3 covers 17 residues. Germline V gives CDR1 SGHAT, CDR2 FQNNGV. Trimming removed 4 bases at V and 0 bases at J, with 17 bases between. The CDR3 sequence is CASSSPRDGASTDTQYF. CDR3 coding DNA: TGTGCCAGCAGCTCCCCCCGGGACGGTGCTAGCACAGATACGCAGTATTTT.

Of note for this clonotype: No conserved phenylalanine or tryptophan ends this CDR3, so it is likely a read error. The chain carries TRBV29-1 and TRBJ1-2; possible D gene TRBD1, 6 bases. The CDR3 contains 16 residues. Per germline, CDR1 SQVTM and CDR2 ANQGSEA. V was pared by 3 bases and J by 2 bases, with 19 bases between. This CDR3 reads CSVDSRGSGINYGYTL. The CDR3 region has the DNA TGCAGCGTTGATTCCAGGGGCAGCGGAATAAACTATGGCTACACCCTC.

This rearrangement joins TRBV12-3 or TRBV12-4 to TRBJ2-3; 8 nucleotides line up with TRBD1. This CDR3 region has 16 residues. V shed 6 bases, J shed 2 bases, and the junction held 10 bases outside the gene matches. CDR3: CASSRETGENTDTQYF. CDR3 coding DNA: TGTGCCAGCAGCCGCGAGACAGGGGAAAACACAGATACGCAGTATTTT.

This chain uses TRBV5-1 with TRBJ2-7; D might be TRBD1 (5 bases). The CDR3 runs 13 residues. Germline-derived CDR1 and CDR2 are SGHRS and YFSETQ. Trimming removed 5 bases at V and 8 bases at J, with 17 bases between. CDR3 nucleotides: TGCGCCAGCAGTCATTCCGACAGTCCTCAGCAGTACTTC. Protein: CASSHSDSPQQYF.

This sequence joins TRBV29-1 and TRBJ2-5; D possibly corresponds to TRBD1 (5 bases). Germline lookup yields CDR1 SQVTM and CDR2 ANQGSEA. This CDR3 is 13 amino acids long. The V gene lost 5 bases and the J gene lost 5 bases, with 15 bases spanning the gap. The DNA of the CDR3 is TGCAGCGTTAAAAGGCAGGGTTTCGAGACCCAGTACTTC. Protein: CSVKRQGFETQYF.

This clonotype was seen many times. The gene calls are TRBV11-2 and TRBJ2-7; D possibly corresponds to TRBD2 (6 bases). Deletions cut 0 bases from V and 0 bases from J, with 9 bases between. CDR1 and CDR2 (germline): SGHAT, FQNNGV. The CDR3 is 15 amino acids. This CDR3 is CASSLESGSSYEQYF. Written as DNA, the CDR3 is TGTGCCAGCAGCTTAGAATCCGGGAGCTCCTACGAGCAGTACTTC.

In its sample, this clonotype was seen many times. The V gene is TRBV15, the J gene TRBJ2-6; no definite D call. Trimming stripped 5 bases from V and 0 bases from J, with 8 bases between. Germline V lookup: CDR1 LNHNV, CDR2 YYDKDF (reference sequence). The CDR3 has 15 amino acids. CDR3 coding DNA: TGTGCCACCAGCGAGGAAAGCTCTGGGGCCAACGTCCTGACTTTC. It is translated as CATSEESSGANVLTF.

This clonotype was recorded many times. This sequence joins TRBV6-2 or TRBV6-3 and TRBJ1-2; 7 bases align to TRBD1. Germline CDR1 reads MNHEY; CDR2 reads SVGEGT. Trimming removed 2 bases from V and 8 bases from J; junction bases left unmatched: 2. The CDR3 has 12 amino acids. CDR3: CASSYLRGGYTF. CDR3 DNA sequence: TGTGCCAGCAGTTACCTCAGGGGGGGCTACACCTTC.

Notes on this clonotype: Since a much larger clone is just one base distant, this may be a read error. The chain is built from TRBV5-4 and TRBJ1-1; D ambiguous. Germline CDR1 reads SGHNT; CDR2 reads YYREEE (reference sequence). The CDR3 consists of 14 residues. CDR3 amino acids: CASSFDTEGTEALF. The CDR3, as DNA: TGTGCCAGCAGCTTTGACACCGAGGGCACTGAAGCTTTATTT.

This clonotype has ten or more counts. This chain connects TRBV24-1 to TRBJ2-1, with D hard to call. Looked up from germline, CDR1 is KGHDR and CDR2 is SFDVKD. The CDR3 is 14 amino acids. Trimming removed 2 bases at V and 8 bases at J, with 12 bases between. CDR3 nucleotide sequence: TGTGCCACCAGTGATTACCGTTGGACCGATGAGCAGTTCTTC. As protein: CATSDYRWTDEQFF.

In its sample, this clonotype was seen many times. This rearrangement joins TRBV6-1 to TRBJ2-7; 7 nucleotides match TRBD2. This CDR3 region has 11 residues. Trimming removed 10 bases from V and 13 bases from J; junction bases left unmatched: 13. CDR1 is MNHNS, CDR2 SASEGT, per germline. The CDR3 reads CATGQTGTTYF. Written as DNA, the CDR3 is TGTGCCACCGGTCAAACCGGGACTACCTACTTC.